One and the same sample provided the 15 T cell receptor beta chains below, sequenced in a study of blood T cell repertoires in COVID-19 (dated by TCRdb to 2019 to 2021). The library was produced with the immunoSEQ multiplex PCR assay. The clones in this table, taken by TCRdb from immuneACCESS, are in-frame only. Not every clone is retained; where verified, under half of the shortfall comes from an unresolved V gene, and the cause of the rest is unknown. In all, the sample holds about 260,000 clones, and 80% to 90% of those were seen once. Approximately 4% of the sample belongs to the ten largest clones. What was sequenced was peripheral blood. The receptors here all came from a man aged 60 to 75 with acute or convalescent COVID-19.

The chain employs TRBV29-1 and TRBJ2-5, with D unclear. The length of the CDR3 is 11 residues. From germline, CDR1 is SQVTM and CDR2 ANQGSEA. The ends were cut back, 7 bases at V and 3 bases at J, with 9 bases in the middle. CDR3 nucleotides: TGCAGCGCCGCCGCGGAAGAGACCCAGTACTTC. Residues: CSAAAEETQYF.

The chain links TRBV5-4 to TRBJ2-7; TRBD2 aligns across 13 bases. Per the germline V gene, CDR1 is SGHNT and CDR2 is YYREEE (reference sequence). There are 17 residues in the CDR3. Trimming took 4 bases from V and 2 from J; bases not matched to a gene: 9. The CDR3 DNA sequence: TGTGCCAGCAGCACTCGGACTAGCGGGGGATCGGCCTACGAGCAGTACTTC. It codes for CASSTRTSGGSAYEQYF.

This clone was seen only once. The identical CDR3 is also encoded by other nucleotide sequences in the sample. The chain links TRBV6-5 to TRBJ2-7, with TRBD2 identical over 10 bases. CDR3 length equals 16 residues. Germline trimming cut 0 bases from V and 0 bases from J; bases unmatched to any gene: 2. Germline CDR1 is MNHEY and CDR2 is SVGAGI. The CDR3: CASSYSSSGSSYEQYF. In DNA form, the CDR3 reads TGTGCCAGCAGTTACTCCTCTAGCGGGAGCTCCTACGAGCAGTACTTC.

The DNA for the CDR3 is TGTGCCAGCAGTAAGGGGGTTATGACTGAAGCTTTCTTT. Translating it yields CASSKGVMTEAFF. The V gene is TRBV11-2, the J gene TRBJ1-1; D is possibly TRBD1 (6 bases). Germline CDR1 is SGHAT and CDR2 is FQNNGV. V dropped 6 bases and J dropped 5 bases, with 13 bases sitting between them. The CDR3 consists of 13 residues.

The chain links TRBV19 to TRBJ1-2; 7 bases map to TRBD1. The CDR3 totals 13 residues. V lost 6 bases to trimming and J lost 4 bases; unmatched junction nucleotides: 5. Per germline, CDR1 LNHDA and CDR2 SQIVND (reference sequence). CDR3 coding DNA: TGTGCCAGTAGGGCTAGGACAGGCTATGGCTACACCTTC. Its translation: CASRARTGYGYTF.

This chain connects TRBV4-1 to TRBJ1-2; 8 bases line up with TRBD1. This CDR3 spans 14 amino acids. Germline CDR1 is MGHRA and CDR2 is YSYEKL. V was pared by 4 bases and J by 5 bases, with 6 bases of the junction left unmatched. The DNA of the CDR3 is TGCGCCAGCAGCCTAGGGCAGGGGGCTTATGGCTACACCTTC. It specifies CASSLGQGAYGYTF.

The J gene is TRBJ1-1, the V gene TRBV5-1; 8 nucleotides match TRBD1. The CDR3 totals 14 residues. V lost 4 bases to trimming and J lost 2 bases; unmatched junction nucleotides: 4. Germline CDR1 SGHRS, CDR2 YFSETQ. CDR3 residues: CASSGTGRNTEAFF. CDR3 DNA sequence: TGCGCCAGCAGCGGGACAGGACGAAACACTGAAGCTTTCTTT.

V gene TRBV19 combines with J gene TRBJ1-4; tentatively, D is TRBD1 (6 bases). The CDR3 runs 14 residues. Germline V gene lookup returns CDR1 LNHDA and CDR2 SQIVND (reference sequence). V lost 4 bases and J 7 bases, leaving 13 bases between the germline ends. CDR3 protein: CASSTLQGGEKLFF. In nucleotides, the CDR3 is TGTGCCAGTAGTACCTTACAGGGCGGTGAAAAACTGTTTTTT. The complete variable domain, with remaining parts taken from reference TRBV19 and TRBJ1-4, reads DGGITQSPKYLFRKEGQNVTLSCEQNLNHDAMYWYRQDPGQGLRLIYYSQIVNDFQKGDIAEGYSVSREKKESFPLTVTSAQKNPTAFYLCASSTLQGGEKLFFGSGTQLSVL.

This chain links TRBV5-4 with TRBJ2-5; the match to TRBD2 covers 7 bases. V trimming: 4 bases; J trimming: 2 bases; junction bases outside the gene matches: 5. Germline CDR1 is SGHNT and CDR2 is YYREEE (reference sequence). The CDR3 loop spans 14 amino acids. CDR3 loop: CASSPGLLQETQYF. In DNA, the CDR3 is TGTGCCAGCAGCCCGGGACTACTACAAGAGACCCAGTACTTC.

This chain joins TRBV27 and TRBJ1-4; D possibly corresponds to TRBD1 (5 bases). The CDR3 totals 15 residues. Trimming took off 4 bases at V and 0 bases at J, with 9 bases between the two ends. CDR1 MNHEY and CDR2 SMNVEV come from the germline V gene (reference sequence). The CDR3 here is CASSWGPPTNEKLFF. The CDR3 nucleotides read TGTGCCAGCAGTTGGGGCCCCCCAACTAATGAAAAACTGTTTTTT.

This CDR3 is CASSAGLAGALGEQFF. The CDR3 DNA is TGTGCCAGCAGTGCAGGACTAGCGGGAGCCCTGGGTGAGCAGTTCTTC. This chain links TRBV6-2 or TRBV6-3 with TRBJ2-1; 13 bases match TRBD2. Germline assignment: CDR1 MNHEY and CDR2 SVGEGT. V lost 5 bases to trimming and J lost 9 bases; unmatched junction nucleotides: 10. The CDR3 is 16 residues long.

The rearrangement links TRBV28 to TRBJ2-5; D is perhaps TRBD2 (6 bases). The CDR3 is 12 residues long. Germline V CDR1 and CDR2: MDHEN, SYDVKM. V was trimmed by 8 bases and J by 5 bases, leaving 12 bases between them. CDR3 loop: CASGRDGETQYF. DNA of the CDR3: TGTGCCAGCGGGCGGGACGGGGAGACCCAGTACTTC.

CDR3 region: CASSFRAGAGPSTGELFF. CDR3 in DNA: TGTGCCAGCAGTTTTCGTGCGGGAGCTGGTCCGAGCACCGGGGAGCTGTTTTTT. The chain has TRBV27 and TRBJ2-2, with TRBD2 identical over 7 bases. V was clipped by 3 bases and J by 4 bases; unmatched bases: 14. CDR1 MNHEY and CDR2 SMNVEV come from the germline V gene (reference sequence). CDR3 length: 18 residues.

The chain employs TRBV9 and TRBJ1-6, with 8 bases fitting TRBD1. The CDR3 loop spans 13 amino acids. The junction had 4 bases not matched to a gene; V was cut back by 4 bases and J by 10 bases. In germline, CDR1 is SGDLS, CDR2 YYNGEE. The CDR3 reads CASSPQGASPLHF. The DNA for the CDR3 is TGTGCCAGCAGCCCGCAGGGGGCCTCACCCCTCCACTTT.

This chain uses TRBV6-6 with TRBJ2-2, with D possibly being TRBD1 (5 bases). CDR1 and CDR2 from the germline V gene are MNHNY and SVGAGI (reference sequence). CDR3 size: 16 residues. The V end was cut by 0 bases, the J end by 2 bases, with 10 bases between. DNA of the CDR3: TGTGCCAGCAGTTACTCGCCAGGGTTAAACACCGGGGAGCTGTTTTTT. Protein product: CASSYSPGLNTGELFF.